The clone carrying this T cell receptor beta chain was counted ten times or more. Its specificity is unknown. MiXCR, run by TCRdb on the multiplex PCR reads, gives a single entry per CDR3 protein. The table includes tens of thousands of distinct CDR3 sequences, about 23% detected once. This sample stems from a study of breast tumors, draining lymph nodes, adjacent tissues. Study outcomes and limitations: Findings are consistent with lymph node origin and intratumoral expansion of most tumor T cells.

The CDR3 loop spans 15 amino acids. From germline, CDR1 is LNHDA and CDR2 SQIVND (reference sequence). V was trimmed by 3 bases and J by 7 bases, leaving 19 bases between them. The specimen was breast tumor tissue. This clonotype was obtained from a female donor with breast cancer. Some clones in this sample may be carry-over from other donors' samples. This chain joins TRBV19 and TRBJ2-7, with TRBD2 as a possible D gene (5 bases). The CDR3 here is CASSMGQHPGSEQYF. The DNA of the CDR3 is TGTGCCAGTAGTATGGGTCAGCACCCGGGATCGGAGCAGTACTTC. The full variable domain, rest sourced from reference TRBV19 and TRBJ2-7, is DGGITQSPKYLFRKEGQNVTLSCEQNLNHDAMYWYRQDPGQGLRLIYYSQIVNDFQKGDIAEGYSVSREKKESFPLTVTSAQKNPTAFYLCASSMGQHPGSEQYFGPGTRLTVT.